One and the same sample provided the 3 T cell receptor beta chains below, sequenced in a study of blood T cells in healthy people across ages. A second roughly 7 to 11 cycle PCR used barcoded and J-beta primers. TCRdb used MiXCR to reprocess the 5' RACE reads, holding one entry per CDR3 protein. The sample lists about 1.7 million distinct CDR3 sequences; over 25% were seen once. Sequencing was done on a sample of blood. All receptors come from a woman aged 30 to 39 in good health.

The rearrangement joins TRBV9 to TRBJ2-7; D is ambiguous. The last part of the DNA fits TRBJ2-5 better; the J call may be wrong. This CDR3 contains 15 residues. In germline, CDR1 is SGDLS, CDR2 YYNGEE. The CDR3 nucleotides read TGTGCCAGCAGCTCCCGCTTTGGGTCCAGAGAGACCCAGTACTTC. It specifies CASSSRFGSRETQYF.

A remark on this clonotype: Compared with germline, one end of the junction differs, possibly owing to a read error. The V call is TRBV20-1, the J call TRBJ2-3, with D unclear. The length of the CDR3 is 11 residues. Per the germline V gene, CDR1 is DFQATT and CDR2 is SNEGSKA (reference sequence). The CDR3 nucleotides are TGCGGTGCTAGAGATCCAGATACGCAGTATTTT. Translated, it gives CGARDPDTQYF.

Only one count was recorded for this clonotype. The J gene is TRBJ2-2, the V gene TRBV20-1; a possible D gene is TRBD1 (6 bases). V lost 5 bases, J lost 7 bases, and 14 bases lay in between. This CDR3 has 13 residues. Germline lookup yields CDR1 DFQATT and CDR2 SNEGSKA (reference sequence). For the CDR3, the DNA is TGCAGTGCTGCGGACAGTTCAAACGGGGAGCTGTTTTTT. The encoded protein is CSAADSSNGELFF.